The rows below give T cell receptor beta chains drawn from one sample of a study of blood T cell repertoires in COVID-19. Profiled with immunoSEQ multiplex PCR; TCRdb holds only in-frame clones, not every one. Here the sample spans 250,000 or so clones, 75% to 90% being singletons. The sequenced sample consisted of PBMCs or T cells enriched from blood (not recorded which). These receptors all stem from a woman between 35 and 50 years old who had been exposed to COVID-19. CDR3s leave out the opening cysteine and the closing phenylalanine or tryptophan. The D gene is left open where the match is weak.

D	V	length	J	CDR3
-	TRBV7-2	13	TRBJ1-5	ASSLSGSGNQPQH
-	TRBV30	12	TRBJ1-2	AWLRGVGTYGYT
-	TRBV3-1/TRBV3-2	10	TRBJ1-2	ASSQPGGGST
-	TRBV4-1	13	TRBJ2-5	ASSQEPGVQETQY
-	TRBV28	11	TRBJ1-4	ASSPPGLHSPF
TRBD1	TRBV18	13	TRBJ1-1	ASSPPRTGEGEAF
-	TRBV7-6	11	TRBJ1-1	ASSPRVLSEAF
-	TRBV4-2	9	TRBJ1-2	ASSPGYGYT
-	TRBV5-4	13	TRBJ2-5	ASSPEQGRRQTQY
TRBD2	TRBV29-1	12	TRBJ2-1	SVDRGGRYNEQF
-	TRBV4-1	15	TRBJ2-5	ASSPHGAGAYQETQY
-	TRBV27	17	TRBJ2-1	ASSSQFAGKVSSYNEQF
-	TRBV28	13	TRBJ1-6	ASRPSGVYNSPLH
TRBD1	TRBV3-1/TRBV3-2	13	TRBJ2-1	ASSRQQGTHNEQF
-	TRBV30	10	TRBJ2-1	AWSPGYNEQF
TRBD1	TRBV4-2	13	TRBJ2-1	ASSPSGQGYNEQF
TRBD1	TRBV7-2	13	TRBJ1-1	ASSSSRDRGTEAF
-	TRBV5-5	11	TRBJ1-3	ASRLPGGNTIY
TRBD1	TRBV27	13	TRBJ1-2	ASSSDRQGVYGYT
TRBD1	TRBV5-1	13	TRBJ1-6	ASSTDRVYNSPLH
TRBD1	TRBV4-1	13	TRBJ2-5	ASSHLGQGLETQY
-	TRBV7-9	15	TRBJ2-6	ASSSLGGRSGANVLT
-	TRBV10-3	10	TRBJ2-2	AISGGDGELF
-	TRBV12-5	15	TRBJ1-4	ASAKLGKGDFGEKLF
-	TRBV28	9	TRBJ2-1	ASTLYNEQF
TRBD1	TRBV6-5	13	TRBJ2-7	ASSTVQGASYEQY
TRBD2	TRBV19	15	TRBJ2-1	ASRTGVVVAGGNEQF
-	TRBV27	13	TRBJ1-5	ASSLNRVANQPQH
TRBD2	TRBV7-8	13	TRBJ2-7	ASSLAWGGVYEQY
-	TRBV5-1	11	TRBJ1-2	ASSPGQSDGYT
TRBD2	TRBV5-4	14	TRBJ2-2	ASSLLGGANTGELF
-	TRBV11-3	9	TRBJ2-5	ASSSRSTQY
TRBD2	TRBV2	14	TRBJ2-1	ASKRDYSSSYNEQF
-	TRBV28	9	TRBJ1-2	ASSSGRGYT
TRBD2	TRBV19	14	TRBJ2-1	ASSISTSQSYNEQF
-	TRBV2	11	TRBJ1-2	ASSVGDTDGYT
-	TRBV11-2	11	TRBJ1-5	ASSWGGNQPQH
TRBD2	TRBV7-3	13	TRBJ2-2	ASSPPGLNTGELF
-	TRBV4-1	13	TRBJ2-7	ASSHPGQGTYEQY
TRBD1	TRBV11-2	13	TRBJ2-7	ASSSRTGLSYEQY
TRBD1	TRBV15	14	TRBJ2-2	ATSPRGQGGTGELF
TRBD1	TRBV2	11	TRBJ1-4	ASRVDRNEKLF
-	TRBV6-5	12	TRBJ2-3	ASSGSLSTDTQY
-	TRBV23-1	14	TRBJ2-2	ASSYPQGVNTGELF
-	TRBV19	9	TRBJ2-7	AMFSVREQY
-	TRBV5-1	12	TRBJ1-2	ASSSLLDSYGYT
TRBD1	TRBV19	12	TRBJ1-5	ASRGQGRSQPQH
-	TRBV27	15	TRBJ1-6	ASSLSRVLAYNSPLH
-	TRBV3-1/TRBV3-2	12	TRBJ2-5	ASSQDTGPRTQY
-	TRBV13	13	TRBJ1-6	ASRPTGSHNSPLH
-	TRBV4-2	12	TRBJ1-2	ASSQDSPRYGYT
-	TRBV9	13	TRBJ2-1	ASSNSGQLHNEQF
-	TRBV19	12	TRBJ2-2	ASSLTGNTGELF
-	TRBV25-1	12	TRBJ2-5	ASSEESGLETQY
-	TRBV6-5	12	TRBJ1-1	ASSYSIRGTEAF
TRBD1	TRBV27	13	TRBJ1-6	ASSRGTGINSPLH
-	TRBV28	11	TRBJ2-5	ASSSGGLVGQY
TRBD1	TRBV5-1	13	TRBJ2-1	ASSLPGTVRDEQF